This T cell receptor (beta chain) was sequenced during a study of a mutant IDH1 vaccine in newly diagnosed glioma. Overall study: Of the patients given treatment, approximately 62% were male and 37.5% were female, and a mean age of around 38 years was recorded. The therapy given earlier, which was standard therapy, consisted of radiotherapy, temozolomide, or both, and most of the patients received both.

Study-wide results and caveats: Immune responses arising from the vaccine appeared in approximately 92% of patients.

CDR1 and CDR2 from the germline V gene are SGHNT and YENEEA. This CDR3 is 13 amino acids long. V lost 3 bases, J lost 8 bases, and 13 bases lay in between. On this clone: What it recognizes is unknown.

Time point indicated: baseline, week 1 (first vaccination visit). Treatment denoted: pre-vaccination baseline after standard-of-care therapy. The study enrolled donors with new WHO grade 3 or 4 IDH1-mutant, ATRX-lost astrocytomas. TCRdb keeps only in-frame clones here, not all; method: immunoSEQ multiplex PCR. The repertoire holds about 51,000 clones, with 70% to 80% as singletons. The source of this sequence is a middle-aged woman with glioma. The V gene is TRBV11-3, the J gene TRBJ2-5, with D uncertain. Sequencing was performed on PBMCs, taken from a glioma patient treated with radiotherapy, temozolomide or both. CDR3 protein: CASSLSGRGTQYF. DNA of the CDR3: TGTGCCAGCAGCTTGTCGGGTCGAGGAACCCAGTACTTC.